The entry that follows covers one TCR beta chain sequence. The authors reverse transcribed all of the isolated RNA, so sequencing captured expressed TCRB transcripts. Produced via immunoSEQ multiplex PCR; TCRdb's table is partial and in-frame only. The table includes 970,000 or so clones, about 17% detected once. The CDR3 runs to 12 residues. The V end was cut by 6 bases, the J end by 3 bases, with 6 bases between. Germline CDR1 MNHEY, CDR2 SMNVEV (reference sequence). The data derive from a study of beta chain features in type 1 diabetes. The chain combines TRBV27 with TRBJ1-5, with D unresolved. Sequencing was carried out using naive CD4+ T cells from blood. This receptor was obtained from a woman younger than 35 in good health. The CDR3 reads CASRGYNQPQHF. The CDR3 coding sequence is TGTGCCAGCAGGGGTTACAATCAGCCCCAGCATTTT.